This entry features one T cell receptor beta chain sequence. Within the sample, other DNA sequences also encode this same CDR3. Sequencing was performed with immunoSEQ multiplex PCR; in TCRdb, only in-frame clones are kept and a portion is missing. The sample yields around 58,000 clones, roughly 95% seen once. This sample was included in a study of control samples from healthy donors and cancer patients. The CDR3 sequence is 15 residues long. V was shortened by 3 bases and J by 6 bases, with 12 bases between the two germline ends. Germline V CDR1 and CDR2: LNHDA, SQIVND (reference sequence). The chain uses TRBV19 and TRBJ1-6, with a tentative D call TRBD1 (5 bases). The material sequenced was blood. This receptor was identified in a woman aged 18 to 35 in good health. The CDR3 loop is CASSIGGRGNSPLHF. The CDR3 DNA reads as TGTGCCAGTAGTATTGGGGGTAGGGGTAATTCACCCCTCCACTTT. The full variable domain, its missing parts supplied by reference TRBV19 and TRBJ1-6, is DGGITQSPKYLFRKEGQNVTLSCEQNLNHDAMYWYRQDPGQGLRLIYYSQIVNDFQKGDIAEGYSVSREKKESFPLTVTSAQKNPTAFYLCASSIGGRGNSPLHFGNGTRLTVT.